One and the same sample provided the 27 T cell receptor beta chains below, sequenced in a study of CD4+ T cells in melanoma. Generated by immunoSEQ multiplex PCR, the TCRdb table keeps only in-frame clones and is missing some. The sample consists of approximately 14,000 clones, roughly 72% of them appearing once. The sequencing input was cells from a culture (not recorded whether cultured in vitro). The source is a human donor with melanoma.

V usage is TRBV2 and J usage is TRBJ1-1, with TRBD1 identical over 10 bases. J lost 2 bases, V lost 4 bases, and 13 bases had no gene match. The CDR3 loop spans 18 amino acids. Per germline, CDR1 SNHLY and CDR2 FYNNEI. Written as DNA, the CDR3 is TGTGCCAGCAGTGCTCGGGACAGGGGTAAAGTGTATAACACTGAAGCTTTCTTT. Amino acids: CASSARDRGKVYNTEAFF.

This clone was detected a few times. The CDR3 sequence: CASSSFGQVPGNTIYF. For the CDR3, the DNA is TGTGCCAGCAGCTCCTTCGGACAGGTTCCCGGAAACACCATATATTTT. V is TRBV11-2 and J is TRBJ1-3; 7 bases align to TRBD1. The length of the CDR3 is 16 residues. CDR1 is SGHAT and CDR2 is FQNNGV in the germline V gene. V lost 4 bases to trimming and J lost 4 bases; unmatched junction nucleotides: 10.

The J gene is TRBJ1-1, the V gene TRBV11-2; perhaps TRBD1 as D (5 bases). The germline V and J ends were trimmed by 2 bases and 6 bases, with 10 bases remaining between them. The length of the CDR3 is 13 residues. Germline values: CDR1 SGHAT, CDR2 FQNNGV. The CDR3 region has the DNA TGTGCCAGCAGCTTATTTGGCAGGGCTGAAGCTTTCTTT. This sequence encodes CASSLFGRAEAFF.

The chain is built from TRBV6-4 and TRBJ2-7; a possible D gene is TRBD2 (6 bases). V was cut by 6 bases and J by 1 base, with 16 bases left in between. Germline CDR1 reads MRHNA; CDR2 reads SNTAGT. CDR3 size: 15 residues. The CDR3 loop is CASRGGGSRSYEQYF. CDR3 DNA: TGTGCCAGCAGGGGAGGAGGGTCCCGGTCCTACGAGCAGTACTTC.

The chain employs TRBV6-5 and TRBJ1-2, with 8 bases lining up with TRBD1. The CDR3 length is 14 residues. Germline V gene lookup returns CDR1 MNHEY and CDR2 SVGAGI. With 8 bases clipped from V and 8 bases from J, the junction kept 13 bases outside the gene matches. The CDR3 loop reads CASRKTGTGEGYTF. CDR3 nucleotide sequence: TGTGCCAGCCGGAAAACCGGGACAGGTGAAGGCTACACCTTC.

The CDR3 DNA reads TGTGCCAGCAGCGTTTACCCCGATACGCAGTATTTT. This translates into CASSVYPDTQYF. V gene TRBV9 combines with J gene TRBJ2-3; D remains unclear. CDR3 length: 12 amino acids. Looked up from germline, CDR1 is SGDLS and CDR2 is YYNGEE. The ends were cut back, 2 bases at V and 6 bases at J, with 7 bases in the middle.

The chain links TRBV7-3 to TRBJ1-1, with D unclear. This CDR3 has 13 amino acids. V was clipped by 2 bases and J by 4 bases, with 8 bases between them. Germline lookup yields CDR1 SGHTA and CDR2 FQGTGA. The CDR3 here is CASSLGKGTEAFF. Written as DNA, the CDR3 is TGTGCCAGCAGCTTAGGGAAAGGCACTGAAGCTTTCTTT.

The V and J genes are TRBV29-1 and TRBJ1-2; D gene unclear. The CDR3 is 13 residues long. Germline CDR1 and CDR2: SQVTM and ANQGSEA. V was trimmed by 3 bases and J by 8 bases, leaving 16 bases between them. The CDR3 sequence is CSVELVSRGGYTF. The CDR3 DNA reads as TGCAGCGTTGAGTTGGTTAGTCGTGGGGGCTACACCTTC. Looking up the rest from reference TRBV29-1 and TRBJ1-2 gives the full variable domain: SAVISQKPSRDICQRGTSLTIQCQVDSQVTMMFWYRQQPGQSLTLIATANQGSEATYESGFVIDKFPISRPNLTFSTLTVSNMSPEDSSIYLCSVELVSRGGYTFGSGTRLTVV.

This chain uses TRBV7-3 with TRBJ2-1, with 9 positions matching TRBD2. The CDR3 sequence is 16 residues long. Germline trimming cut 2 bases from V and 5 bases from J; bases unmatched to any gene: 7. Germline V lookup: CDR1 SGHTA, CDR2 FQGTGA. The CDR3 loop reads CASSLGGAGGHNEQFF. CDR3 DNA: TGTGCCAGCAGCTTAGGAGGAGCGGGGGGCCACAATGAGCAGTTCTTC. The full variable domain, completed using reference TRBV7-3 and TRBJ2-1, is GAGVSQTPSNKVTEKGKYVELRCDPISGHTALYWYRQSLGQGPEFLIYFQGTGAADDSGLPNDRFFAVRPEGSVSTLKIQRTERGDSAVYLCASSLGGAGGHNEQFFGPGTRLTVL.

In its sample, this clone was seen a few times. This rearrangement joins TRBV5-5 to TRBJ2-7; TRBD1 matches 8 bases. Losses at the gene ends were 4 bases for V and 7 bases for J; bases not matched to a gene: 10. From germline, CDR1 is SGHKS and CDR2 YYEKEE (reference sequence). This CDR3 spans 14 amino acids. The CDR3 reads CASSAPGQAQEQYF. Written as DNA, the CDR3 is TGTGCCAGCAGCGCTCCGGGACAGGCCCAAGAGCAGTACTTC.

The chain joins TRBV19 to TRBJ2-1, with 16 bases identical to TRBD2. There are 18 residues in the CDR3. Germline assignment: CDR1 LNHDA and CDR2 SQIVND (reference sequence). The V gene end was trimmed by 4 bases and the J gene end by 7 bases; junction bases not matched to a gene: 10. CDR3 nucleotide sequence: TGTGCCAGTAGTACCCCCGGGACTAGCGGGGGGGCGAGAAATGAGCAGTTCTTC. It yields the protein CASSTPGTSGGARNEQFF. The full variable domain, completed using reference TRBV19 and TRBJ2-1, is DGGITQSPKYLFRKEGQNVTLSCEQNLNHDAMYWYRQDPGQGLRLIYYSQIVNDFQKGDIAEGYSVSREKKESFPLTVTSAQKNPTAFYLCASSTPGTSGGARNEQFFGPGTRLTVL.

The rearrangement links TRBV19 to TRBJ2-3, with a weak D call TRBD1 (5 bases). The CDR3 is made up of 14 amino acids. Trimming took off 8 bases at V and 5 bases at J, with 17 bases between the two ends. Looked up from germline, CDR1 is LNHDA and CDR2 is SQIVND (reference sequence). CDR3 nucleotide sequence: TGTGCCAGTGCTCCGCTGGGGCACTTAGATACGCAGTATTTT. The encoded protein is CASAPLGHLDTQYF.

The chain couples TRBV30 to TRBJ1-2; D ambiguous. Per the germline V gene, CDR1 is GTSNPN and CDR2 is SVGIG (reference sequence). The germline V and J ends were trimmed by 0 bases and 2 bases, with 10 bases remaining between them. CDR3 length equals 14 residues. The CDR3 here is CAWSVVGRNYGYTF. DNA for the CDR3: TGTGCCTGGAGTGTAGTCGGCAGAAACTATGGCTACACCTTC.

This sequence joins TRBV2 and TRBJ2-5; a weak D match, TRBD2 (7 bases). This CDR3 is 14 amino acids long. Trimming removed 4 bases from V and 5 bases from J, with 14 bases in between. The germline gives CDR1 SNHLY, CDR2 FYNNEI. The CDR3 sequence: CASSVGGASETQYF. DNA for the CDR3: TGTGCCAGCAGTGTAGGGGGGGCCAGCGAGACCCAGTACTTC.

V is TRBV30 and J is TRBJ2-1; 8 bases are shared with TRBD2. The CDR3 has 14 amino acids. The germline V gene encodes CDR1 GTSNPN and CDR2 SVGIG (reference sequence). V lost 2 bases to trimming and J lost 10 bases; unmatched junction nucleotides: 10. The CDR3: CAWSRSGGRGEQFF. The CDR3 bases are TGTGCCTGGAGTAGGAGCGGGGGCCGAGGGGAGCAGTTCTTC.

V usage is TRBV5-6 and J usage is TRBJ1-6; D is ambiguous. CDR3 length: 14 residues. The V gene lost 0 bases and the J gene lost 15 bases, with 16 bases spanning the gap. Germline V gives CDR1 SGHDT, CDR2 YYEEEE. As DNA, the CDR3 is TGTGCCAGCAGCTTGGCGGCTCCACAAACCCTCCTCCACTTT. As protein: CASSLAAPQTLLHF.

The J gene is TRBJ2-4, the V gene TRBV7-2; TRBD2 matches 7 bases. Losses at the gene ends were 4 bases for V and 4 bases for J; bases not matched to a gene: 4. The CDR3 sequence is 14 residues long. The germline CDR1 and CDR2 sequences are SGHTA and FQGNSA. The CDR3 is CASSSGTTKNIQYF. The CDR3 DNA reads TGTGCCAGCAGCTCCGGGACTACTAAAAACATTCAGTACTTC.

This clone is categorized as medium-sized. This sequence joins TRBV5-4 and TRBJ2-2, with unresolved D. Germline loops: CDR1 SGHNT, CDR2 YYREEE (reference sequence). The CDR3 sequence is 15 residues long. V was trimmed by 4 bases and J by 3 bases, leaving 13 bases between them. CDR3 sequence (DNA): TGTGCCAGCAGCCCCGTGATGAGCGACACCGGGGAGCTGTTTTTT. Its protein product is CASSPVMSDTGELFF.

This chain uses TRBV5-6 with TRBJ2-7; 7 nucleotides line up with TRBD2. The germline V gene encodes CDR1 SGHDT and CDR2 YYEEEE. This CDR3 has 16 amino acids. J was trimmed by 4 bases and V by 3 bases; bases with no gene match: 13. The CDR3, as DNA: TGTGCCAGCAGCTCAGGCGTGGGGAGGGCGGCTTACGAGCAGTACTTC. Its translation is CASSSGVGRAAYEQYF. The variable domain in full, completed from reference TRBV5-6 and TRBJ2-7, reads DAGVTQSPTHLIKTRGQQVTLRCSPKSGHDTVSWYQQALGQGPQFIFQYYEEEERQRGNFPDRFSGHQFPNYSSELNVNALLLGDSALYLCASSSGVGRAAYEQYFGPGTRLTVT.

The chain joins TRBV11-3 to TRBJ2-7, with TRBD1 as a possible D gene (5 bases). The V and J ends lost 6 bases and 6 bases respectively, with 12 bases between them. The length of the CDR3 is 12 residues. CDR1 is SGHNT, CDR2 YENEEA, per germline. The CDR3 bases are TGTGCCAGCAGGATTTGGACAATCGAGCAGTACTTC. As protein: CASRIWTIEQYF.

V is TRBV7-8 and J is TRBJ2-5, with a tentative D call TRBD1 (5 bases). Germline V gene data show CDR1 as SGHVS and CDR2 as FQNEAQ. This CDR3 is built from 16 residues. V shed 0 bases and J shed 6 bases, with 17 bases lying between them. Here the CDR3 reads CASSLAGSGLAKTQYF. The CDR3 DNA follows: TGTGCCAGCAGCTTAGCCGGATCAGGGTTGGCGAAGACCCAGTACTTC.

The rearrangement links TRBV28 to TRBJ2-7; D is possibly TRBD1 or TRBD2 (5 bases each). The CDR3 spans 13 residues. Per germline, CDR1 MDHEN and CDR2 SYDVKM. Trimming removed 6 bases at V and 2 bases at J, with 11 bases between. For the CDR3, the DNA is TGTGCCAGCAGGACCGGGGCAACCTACGAGCAGTACTTC. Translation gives CASRTGATYEQYF.

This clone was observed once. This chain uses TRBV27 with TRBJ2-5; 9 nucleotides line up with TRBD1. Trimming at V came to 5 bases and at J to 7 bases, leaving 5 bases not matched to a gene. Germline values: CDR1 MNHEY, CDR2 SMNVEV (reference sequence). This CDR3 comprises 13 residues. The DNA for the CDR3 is TGTGCCAGCAGTCCTGGACAGGGGAGGACCCAGTACTTC. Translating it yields CASSPGQGRTQYF.

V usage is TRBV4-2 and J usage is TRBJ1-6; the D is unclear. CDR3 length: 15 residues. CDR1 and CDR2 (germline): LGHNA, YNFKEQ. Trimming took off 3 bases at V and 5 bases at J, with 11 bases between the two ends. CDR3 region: CASSQYDRNNSPLHF. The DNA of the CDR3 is TGTGCCAGCAGCCAGTATGACCGGAATAATTCACCCCTCCACTTT.

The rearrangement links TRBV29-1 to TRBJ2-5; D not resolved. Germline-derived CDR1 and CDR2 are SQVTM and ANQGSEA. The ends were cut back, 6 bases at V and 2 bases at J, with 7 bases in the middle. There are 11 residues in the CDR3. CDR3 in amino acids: CSVGPQETQYF. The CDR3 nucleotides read TGCAGCGTAGGCCCGCAAGAGACCCAGTACTTC.

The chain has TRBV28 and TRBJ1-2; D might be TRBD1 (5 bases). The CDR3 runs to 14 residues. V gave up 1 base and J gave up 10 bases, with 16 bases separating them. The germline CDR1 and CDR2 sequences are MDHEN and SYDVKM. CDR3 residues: CASSLFGGLGYYTF. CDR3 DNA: TGTGCCAGCAGTTTATTCGGGGGATTAGGGTACTACACCTTC.

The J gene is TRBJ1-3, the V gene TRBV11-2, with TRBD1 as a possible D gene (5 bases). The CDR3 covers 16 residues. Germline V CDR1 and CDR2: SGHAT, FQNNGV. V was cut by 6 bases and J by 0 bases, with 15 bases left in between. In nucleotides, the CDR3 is TGTGCCAGCAGACAACTCCAGGGACTCTCTGGAAACACCATATATTTT. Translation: CASRQLQGLSGNTIYF.